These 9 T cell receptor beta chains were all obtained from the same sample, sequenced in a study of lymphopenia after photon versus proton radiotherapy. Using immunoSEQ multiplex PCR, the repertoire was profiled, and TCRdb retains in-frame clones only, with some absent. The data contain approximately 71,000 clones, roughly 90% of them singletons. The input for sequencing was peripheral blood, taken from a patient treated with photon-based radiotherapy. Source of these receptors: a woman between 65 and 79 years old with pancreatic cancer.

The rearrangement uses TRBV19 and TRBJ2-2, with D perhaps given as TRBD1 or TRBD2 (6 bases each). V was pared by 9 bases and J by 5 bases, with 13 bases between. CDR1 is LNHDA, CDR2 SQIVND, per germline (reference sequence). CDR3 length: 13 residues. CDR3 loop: CASRRGVTGELFF. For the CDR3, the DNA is TGTGCCAGCCGTAGGGGGGTTACCGGGGAGCTGTTTTTT. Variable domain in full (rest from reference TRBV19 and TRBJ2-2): DGGITQSPKYLFRKEGQNVTLSCEQNLNHDAMYWYRQDPGQGLRLIYYSQIVNDFQKGDIAEGYSVSREKKESFPLTVTSAQKNPTAFYLCASRRGVTGELFFGEGSRLTVL.

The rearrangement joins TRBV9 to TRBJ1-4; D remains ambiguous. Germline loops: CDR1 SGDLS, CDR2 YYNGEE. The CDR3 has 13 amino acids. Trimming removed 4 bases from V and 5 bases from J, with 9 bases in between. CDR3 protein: CASSRDENEKLFF. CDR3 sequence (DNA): TGTGCCAGCAGCCGTGACGAGAATGAAAAACTGTTTTTT.

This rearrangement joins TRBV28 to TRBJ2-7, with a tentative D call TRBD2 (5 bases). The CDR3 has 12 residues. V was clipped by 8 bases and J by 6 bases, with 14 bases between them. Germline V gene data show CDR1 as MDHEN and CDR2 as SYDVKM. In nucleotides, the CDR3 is TGTGCCAGCGGGAGAAAGGTAGGCGAGCAGTACTTC. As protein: CASGRKVGEQYF. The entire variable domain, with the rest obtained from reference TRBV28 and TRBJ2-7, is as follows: DVKVTQSSRYLVKRTGEKVFLECVQDMDHENMFWYRQDPGLGLRLIYFSYDVKMKEKGDIPEGYSVSREKKERFSLILESASTNQTSMYLCASGRKVGEQYFGPGTRLTVT.

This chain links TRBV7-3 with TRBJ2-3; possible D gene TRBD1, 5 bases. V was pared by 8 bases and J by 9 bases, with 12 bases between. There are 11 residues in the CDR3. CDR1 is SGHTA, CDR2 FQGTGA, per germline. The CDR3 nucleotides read TGTGCCAGCCAGGGTTATGAGACGCAGTATTTT. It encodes CASQGYETQYF.

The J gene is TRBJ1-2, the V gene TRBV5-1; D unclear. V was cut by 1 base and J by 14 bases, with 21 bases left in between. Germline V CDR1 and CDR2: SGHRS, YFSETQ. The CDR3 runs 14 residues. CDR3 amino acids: CASSLNTADPQRTF. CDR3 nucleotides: TGCGCCAGCAGCTTGAACACCGCGGATCCGCAGCGGACCTTC.

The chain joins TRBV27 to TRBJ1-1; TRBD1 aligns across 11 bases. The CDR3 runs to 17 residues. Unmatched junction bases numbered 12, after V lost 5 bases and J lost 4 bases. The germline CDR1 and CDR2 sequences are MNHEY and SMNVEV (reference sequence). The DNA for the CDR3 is TGTGCCAGCAGTCCCCGAAGGACAGGGGGCGAAGGCACTGAAGCTTTCTTT. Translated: CASSPRRTGGEGTEAFF.

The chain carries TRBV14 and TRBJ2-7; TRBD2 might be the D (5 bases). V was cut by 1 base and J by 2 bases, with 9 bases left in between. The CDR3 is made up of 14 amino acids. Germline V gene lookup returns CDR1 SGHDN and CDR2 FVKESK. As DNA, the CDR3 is TGTGCCAGCAGCCAAGCACGGGGAGCCTACGAGCAGTACTTC. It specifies CASSQARGAYEQYF.

The chain's CDR3 is CSVDSGQRGSYNEQFF. The CDR3 region has the DNA TGCAGCGTTGACTCTGGACAACGTGGCTCCTACAATGAGCAGTTCTTC. J is TRBJ2-1 and V is TRBV29-1; possible D gene TRBD1, 5 bases. CDR3 length equals 16 residues. V was pared by 3 bases and J by 0 bases, with 15 bases between. In germline, CDR1 is SQVTM, CDR2 ANQGSEA.

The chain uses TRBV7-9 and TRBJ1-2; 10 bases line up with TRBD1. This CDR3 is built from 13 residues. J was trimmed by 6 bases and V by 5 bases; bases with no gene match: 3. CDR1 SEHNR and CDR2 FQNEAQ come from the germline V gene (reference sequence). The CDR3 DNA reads TGTGCCAGCAGCATAGGGACAGGGGATGGCTACACCTTC. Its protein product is CASSIGTGDGYTF.